These T cell receptor beta chains were read from a single sample in a study of blood T cell repertoires in COVID-19. Generated by immunoSEQ multiplex PCR, the TCRdb table keeps only in-frame clones and is missing some. The sample has almost 25,000 clones; more than 75% are singletons. Sequencing used peripheral blood. Receptors were obtained from a human donor in a cohort sampled during active COVID-19. Each CDR3 is given with its conserved first and last residue. The order of the fields is D gene, clone size, V gene, J gene, CDR3 DNA, CDR3 protein. A D gene is named only where the DNA matches it firmly. Some rows mark clone size as missing; the rest say once, few, many or name a class of expanded clone.

D: .
size: .
V: TRBV15
J: TRBJ2-3
DNA: TGTGCCACCAGCAGAGGCGGGACAGATACGCAGTATTTT
CDR3: CATSRGGTDTQYF

D: .
size: .
V: TRBV2
J: TRBJ2-2
DNA: TGTGCCAGCAGGGCTAGGTTGCGCACCGGGGAGCTGTTTTTT
CDR3: CASRARLRTGELFF

D: .
size: .
V: TRBV30
J: TRBJ1-1
DNA: TGTGCCTGGAGTTGGGCCGAGAGAGCTTTCTTT
CDR3: CAWSWAERAFF

D: .
size: .
V: TRBV6-5
J: TRBJ1-6
DNA: TGTGCCAGCAGTTACTCGGCCCTTAATTCACCCCTCCACTTT
CDR3: CASSYSALNSPLHF

D: .
size: .
V: TRBV10-2
J: TRBJ2-4
DNA: TGCGCCAGCAGTGAAGTACAGCTAGCCAAAAACATTCAGTACTTC
CDR3: CASSEVQLAKNIQYF

D: .
size: .
V: TRBV7-2
J: TRBJ2-5
DNA: TGTGCCAGCAGCTTAGTGGGGGCGGGAGCGGAGACCCAGTACTTC
CDR3: CASSLVGAGAETQYF

D: .
size: .
V: TRBV6-2/TRBV6-3
J: TRBJ1-2
DNA: TGTGCCAGCAGTCGGACAGTCTATGGCTACACCTTC
CDR3: CASSRTVYGYTF

D: TRBD2
size: .
V: TRBV19
J: TRBJ2-2
DNA: TGTGCCAGTAGCCGGACTAGCGGGAGACAGTCGAGCACCGGGGAGCTGTTTTTT
CDR3: CASSRTSGRQSSTGELFF

D: .
size: .
V: TRBV7-9
J: TRBJ2-2
DNA: TGTGCCAGCAGCCCTACAGCCGGGGAGCTGTTTTTT
CDR3: CASSPTAGELFF

D: .
size: .
V: TRBV30
J: TRBJ2-2
DNA: TGTGCCTGCAGGAACCAGGTTCTCTCGAACACCGGGGAGCTGTTTTTT
CDR3: CACRNQVLSNTGELFF

D: TRBD1
size: .
V: TRBV18
J: TRBJ1-5
DNA: TGTGCCAGCTCATTTGGACAGGCCCAGCCCCAGCATTTT
CDR3: CASSFGQAQPQHF

D: TRBD1
size: .
V: TRBV5-1
J: TRBJ2-5
DNA: TGCGCCAGCAGCCCTCGGGACAGTTCAGAGACCCAGTACTTC
CDR3: CASSPRDSSETQYF

D: .
size: once
V: TRBV7-8
J: TRBJ2-7
DNA: TGTGCCTCCAATAACAGGGCCGAGCAGTACTTC
CDR3: CASNNRAEQYF

D: .
size: .
V: TRBV29-1
J: TRBJ2-2
DNA: TGCAGCATGTTTGTAACGAACACCGGGGAGCTGTTTTTT
CDR3: CSMFVTNTGELFF

D: .
size: .
V: TRBV4-1
J: TRBJ2-7
DNA: TGCGCCAGCAGCCAAGACAGGGTGGGGGAGCAGTACTTC
CDR3: CASSQDRVGEQYF

D: .
size: .
V: TRBV7-2
J: TRBJ1-2
DNA: TGTGCCAGCAGCTTAGGATCAGGACAAGATGGCTACACCTTC
CDR3: CASSLGSGQDGYTF

D: TRBD1
size: .
V: TRBV5-1
J: TRBJ2-7
DNA: TGCGCCAGCAGCTCCGGGACAGGCTCCTACGAGCAGTACTTC
CDR3: CASSSGTGSYEQYF

D: TRBD1
size: once
V: TRBV10-3
J: TRBJ2-1
DNA: TGTGCCGTCGGACAGGGGCCCAATGAGCAGTTCTTC
CDR3: CAVGQGPNEQFF

D: TRBD1
size: .
V: TRBV7-3
J: TRBJ2-7
DNA: TGTGCCAGCAGCTCATCAGGGGGCGGTCGCGAGCAGTACTTC
CDR3: CASSSSGGGREQYF

D: .
size: .
V: TRBV27
J: TRBJ2-1
DNA: TGTGCCACCGGGGAGACTAGTGAAGAGTTCTTC
CDR3: CATGETSEEFF

D: .
size: .
V: TRBV14
J: TRBJ1-5
DNA: TGTGCCAGCAGCCAAGAACAGGATAGCAATCAGCCCCAGCATTTT
CDR3: CASSQEQDSNQPQHF

D: TRBD2
size: few
V: TRBV7-2
J: TRBJ2-7
DNA: TGTGCCAGCAGGAGAAGCGGGGGGATCTCATACGAGCAGTACTTC
CDR3: CASRRSGGISYEQYF

D: .
size: few
V: TRBV7-9
J: TRBJ1-2
DNA: TGTGCCAGCAGCCCTGGAGTTTTTGGCTACACCTTC
CDR3: CASSPGVFGYTF

D: .
size: .
V: TRBV24-1
J: TRBJ2-2
DNA: TGTGCCACCAGTGATACGGGGGAGGCAGTCACCGGGGAGCTGTTTTTT
CDR3: CATSDTGEAVTGELFF

D: TRBD2
size: .
V: TRBV6-5
J: TRBJ2-3
DNA: TGTGCCAGCAGTTACCGCGCTGCGGGGGGCACAGATACGCAGTATTTT
CDR3: CASSYRAAGGTDTQYF

D: .
size: .
V: TRBV28
J: TRBJ2-7
DNA: TGTGCCAGCAGCCGCGGGGACTGGAAGATCGCCGAGCAGTACTTC
CDR3: CASSRGDWKIAEQYF

D: .
size: few
V: TRBV11-2
J: TRBJ2-7
DNA: TGTGCCAGCCGCGGGCAGCCTCACTACTACGAGCAGTACTTC
CDR3: CASRGQPHYYEQYF

D: .
size: .
V: TRBV7-2
J: TRBJ1-6
DNA: TGTGCCAGCAGCTTATCCGGACGAGGGCGGTTATATAATTCACCCCTCCACTTT
CDR3: CASSLSGRGRLYNSPLHF

D: TRBD1
size: .
V: TRBV7-3
J: TRBJ1-4
DNA: TGTGCCAGCATCCCGACAGGGGGGGAGAATGAAAAACTGTTTTTT
CDR3: CASIPTGGENEKLFF

D: TRBD2
size: .
V: TRBV6-1
J: TRBJ2-1
DNA: TGTGCCAGCAGTGAAGGTCTCTGGAGCGGGGGGGCCAGGGAGCAGTTCTTC
CDR3: CASSEGLWSGGAREQFF

D: TRBD2
size: .
V: TRBV7-9
J: TRBJ2-7
DNA: TGTGCCAGCAGCTTGACTAGCGGGGGCTACGAGCAGTACTTC
CDR3: CASSLTSGGYEQYF

D: TRBD1
size: .
V: TRBV2
J: TRBJ1-5
DNA: TGTGCCAGCAGTTGGACAGGGGCCAATCAGCCCCAGCATTTT
CDR3: CASSWTGANQPQHF

D: TRBD2
size: once
V: TRBV3-1/TRBV3-2
J: TRBJ2-4
DNA: TGTGCCAGCAGACTAGCGGGGGGCGATTCCCAAAACATTCAGTACTTC
CDR3: CASRLAGGDSQNIQYF

D: TRBD1
size: few
V: TRBV4-3
J: TRBJ1-6
DNA: TGCGCCAGCAGCCAAGATGGGCCACAGGGGCCTTCACCCCTCCACTTT
CDR3: CASSQDGPQGPSPLHF

D: .
size: once
V: TRBV5-1
J: TRBJ2-5
DNA: TGCGCCAGCAAGAGGGCCTTCCAAGAGACCCAGTACTTC
CDR3: CASKRAFQETQYF

D: .
size: .
V: TRBV12-5
J: TRBJ2-5
DNA: TGTGCTAGTGGTTCATCTAGCGCGATGTACCAAGAGACCCAGTACTTC
CDR3: CASGSSSAMYQETQYF

D: .
size: .
V: TRBV19
J: TRBJ2-3
DNA: TGTGCCAGTAGTGGACAGAGGGGAGATACGCAGTATTTT
CDR3: CASSGQRGDTQYF

D: TRBD1
size: once
V: TRBV3-1/TRBV3-2
J: TRBJ1-1
DNA: TGTGCCAGCAGTCGGGACAGAAAAGCTTTCTTT
CDR3: CASSRDRKAFF

D: .
size: .
V: TRBV5-5
J: TRBJ1-2
DNA: TGTGCCAGCAGCCCGGACACCTCCCGGGCGCACTATGGCTACACCTTC
CDR3: CASSPDTSRAHYGYTF

D: .
size: .
V: TRBV6-2/TRBV6-3
J: TRBJ1-5
DNA: TGTGCCAGCAGTACCGGCAGGTTGAACAATCAGCCCCAGCATTTT
CDR3: CASSTGRLNNQPQHF

D: TRBD2
size: .
V: TRBV19
J: TRBJ2-1
DNA: TGTGCCAGTAGTATGGAAGATCTAGCGGGGCCCTACAATGAGCAGTTCTTC
CDR3: CASSMEDLAGPYNEQFF

D: .
size: .
V: TRBV18
J: TRBJ2-1
DNA: TGTGCCAGCTCACCACCGGCCGCCTACAATGAGCAGTTCTTC
CDR3: CASSPPAAYNEQFF

D: TRBD1
size: .
V: TRBV18
J: TRBJ1-2
DNA: TGTGCCAGCTCACCAGTAGCACAGGGGGCAGGCTACACCTTC
CDR3: CASSPVAQGAGYTF

D: TRBD1
size: few
V: TRBV7-6
J: TRBJ1-6
DNA: TGTGCCAGCAGCTCCGCACAGGGGTTGAATTCACCCCTCCACTTT
CDR3: CASSSAQGLNSPLHF

D: .
size: .
V: TRBV7-8
J: TRBJ1-1
DNA: TGTGCCAGCTCTGACAGGCGGCTTCTGAACACTGAAGCTTTCTTT
CDR3: CASSDRRLLNTEAFF

D: .
size: .
V: TRBV21-1
J: TRBJ2-3
DNA: TGTGCCAGCAGCAAAAGGATGGGGGGGGCTCTCCACAAACAATCCACAGATACGCAGTATTTT
CDR3: CASSKRMGGALHKQSTDTQYF

D: TRBD1
size: .
V: TRBV14
J: TRBJ2-3
DNA: TGTGCCAGCAGCTTAGGGGGCGCGGGCGCAGATACGCAGTATTTT
CDR3: CASSLGGAGADTQYF

D: TRBD1
size: .
V: TRBV7-9
J: TRBJ1-1
DNA: TGTGCCAGCAGCTTAGGGACAGGGTACACTGAAGCTTTCTTT
CDR3: CASSLGTGYTEAFF

D: TRBD1
size: few
V: TRBV5-6
J: TRBJ1-1
DNA: TGTGCCAGCAGCCCCAAGAGGACAGGGGGCGAGACTGAAGCTTTCTTT
CDR3: CASSPKRTGGETEAFF

D: TRBD2
size: .
V: TRBV6-2/TRBV6-3
J: TRBJ2-5
DNA: TGTGCCAGCAGTCCGACTAGCGCCCAAGAGACCCAGTACTTC
CDR3: CASSPTSAQETQYF

D: .
size: .
V: TRBV7-2
J: TRBJ1-1
DNA: TGTGCCAGCAGCTTTTCGGACACTGAAGCTTTCTTT
CDR3: CASSFSDTEAFF

D: .
size: .
V: TRBV4-2
J: TRBJ1-3
DNA: TGTGCCAGCAGCCAAGACCGGGTGAGCCCTGGAAACACCATATATTTT
CDR3: CASSQDRVSPGNTIYF

D: TRBD1
size: few
V: TRBV6-2/TRBV6-3
J: TRBJ1-2
DNA: TGTGCCAGCAGTTATTCCCCGGGACAGACTAACTATGGCTACACCTTC
CDR3: CASSYSPGQTNYGYTF

D: TRBD1
size: .
V: TRBV9
J: TRBJ1-6
DNA: TGTGCCAGCAGCACCCTGGACAGGTTCGATTCACCCCTCCACTTT
CDR3: CASSTLDRFDSPLHF

D: .
size: .
V: TRBV25-1
J: TRBJ1-3
DNA: TGTGCCAGTTCTCCCTCTGGAAACACCATATATTTT
CDR3: CASSPSGNTIYF

D: TRBD1
size: .
V: TRBV6-5
J: TRBJ2-7
DNA: TGTGCCAGCATTGGGACAGGGGGTGACTACGAGCAGTACTTC
CDR3: CASIGTGGDYEQYF

D: TRBD1
size: .
V: TRBV7-9
J: TRBJ2-7
DNA: TGTGCCAGCAGCTCCCCCGGGACAGGGGGTACTGTAACCTACGAGCAGTACTTC
CDR3: CASSSPGTGGTVTYEQYF